This TCR beta chain was recovered during a study of blood T cell repertoires in COVID-19. As originally analysed: Reference gene primer amplification in the assay estimated nucleated cell counts. Measured with immunoSEQ multiplex PCR; TCRdb has only the in-frame clones, and not every one. The DNA gave D and trimming, while V, J and clone size come from that table. This table holds approximately 50,000 clones, 75% to 95% found once. The CDR3 extends over 17 amino acids. Germline V gene lookup returns CDR1 LNHDA and CDR2 SQIVND (reference sequence). Between the trimmed V and J ends, which lost 3 bases and 0 bases, there was a span of 12 bases.

This rearrangement joins TRBV19 to TRBJ2-6; a possible D gene is TRBD2 (6 bases). This clonotype originated in a middle-aged man with acute or convalescent COVID-19. The specimen was peripheral blood. The CDR3 DNA is TGTGCCAGTAGTATGAGCGGGTTGGGCTCTGGGGCCAACGTCCTGACTTTC. It translates to CASSMSGLGSGANVLTF.